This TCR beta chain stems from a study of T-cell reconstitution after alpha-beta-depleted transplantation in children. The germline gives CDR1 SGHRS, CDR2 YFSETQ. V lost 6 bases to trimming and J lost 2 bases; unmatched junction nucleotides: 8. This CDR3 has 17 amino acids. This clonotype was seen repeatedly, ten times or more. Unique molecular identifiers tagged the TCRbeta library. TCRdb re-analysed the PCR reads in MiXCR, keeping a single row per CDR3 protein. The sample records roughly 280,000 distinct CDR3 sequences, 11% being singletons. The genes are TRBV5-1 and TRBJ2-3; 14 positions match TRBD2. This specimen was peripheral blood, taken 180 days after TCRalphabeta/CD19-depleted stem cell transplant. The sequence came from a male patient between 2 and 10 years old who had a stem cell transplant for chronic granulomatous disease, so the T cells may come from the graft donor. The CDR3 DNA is TGCGCCAGCACTGAAAGACTAGCGGGGGGGATCACAGATACGCAGTATTTT. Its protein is CASTERLAGGITDTQYF.